Listed below are T cell receptor beta chains from one sample, sequenced in a study of blood T cell repertoires in COVID-19. The protocol was immunoSEQ multiplex PCR, while the TCRdb copy is restricted to in-frame clones and leaves out a portion. Altogether more than 300,000 clones are present, around 87% being singletons, with the ten largest covering about 10%. The source material was peripheral blood. These receptors all stem from a woman younger than 45 with COVID-19, enrolled during active disease. Each CDR3 is given with its conserved first and last residue. Each record gives: J gene, CDR3 length, clone size, D gene, V gene, CDR3 DNA, CDR3 protein. The D gene is left open where the match is weak. Size values are once, few and many counts, or a class for expanded clones, and some rows have none.

J: TRBJ2-3; length: 18; size: -; D: TRBD2; V: TRBV28; DNA: TGTGCCAGCAGTTCCCCGGGACTAGCGGGAGAGTACACAGATACGCAGTATTTT; CDR3: CASSSPGLAGEYTDTQYF
J: TRBJ2-5; length: 15; size: -; D: -; V: TRBV5-1; DNA: TGCGCCAGCAGCCTAGGACTAGGGGGTCTTGAGGGCCAGTACTTC; CDR3: CASSLGLGGLEGQYF
J: TRBJ2-6; length: 16; size: few; D: -; V: TRBV28; DNA: TGTGCCAGCAGTCCCCTAGGGGTTTCTGGGGCCAACGTCCTGACTTTC; CDR3: CASSPLGVSGANVLTF
J: TRBJ2-7; length: 14; size: -; D: TRBD1; V: TRBV28; DNA: TGTGCCAGCAGTTCAACAGGGGGAGTAAACGAGCAGTACTTC; CDR3: CASSSTGGVNEQYF
J: TRBJ1-1; length: 15; size: -; D: TRBD1; V: TRBV27; DNA: TGTGCCAGCAGTTTACCCACAGCCCGGGACAGCGAAGCTTTCTTT; CDR3: CASSLPTARDSEAFF
J: TRBJ2-7; length: 16; size: few; D: TRBD2; V: TRBV19; DNA: TGTGCCAGTAGTATTAGTGCTAGCGGGACTCCCTACGAGCAGTACTTC; CDR3: CASSISASGTPYEQYF
J: TRBJ2-3; length: 13; size: -; D: -; V: TRBV2; DNA: TGTGCCAGCAGCTCAGGGAGCACAGATACGCAGTATTTT; CDR3: CASSSGSTDTQYF
J: TRBJ2-1; length: 16; size: once; D: TRBD2; V: TRBV10-3; DNA: TGTGCCATCAGTGGGACTAGCGGGTGGGGGTACAATGAGCAGTTCTTC; CDR3: CAISGTSGWGYNEQFF
J: TRBJ2-5; length: 15; size: -; D: TRBD2; V: TRBV11-2; DNA: TGTGCCAGCAGCTTAACAGCGGGAGTAGTGGAGACCCAGTACTTC; CDR3: CASSLTAGVVETQYF
J: TRBJ2-2; length: 14; size: -; D: -; V: TRBV29-1; DNA: TGCAGCGGACTGGGGCCCTCGAACACCGGGGAGCTGTTTTTT; CDR3: CSGLGPSNTGELFF
J: TRBJ2-1; length: 16; size: -; D: TRBD2; V: TRBV24-1; DNA: TGTGCCACCAGTGATTTAAGTCTAGCGGGATCCTCGGAGCAGTTCTTC; CDR3: CATSDLSLAGSSEQFF
J: TRBJ2-7; length: 14; size: -; D: TRBD1; V: TRBV27; DNA: TGTGCCAGCAGCCTCTCAGGGGGTCTATACGAGCAGTACTTC; CDR3: CASSLSGGLYEQYF
J: TRBJ2-3; length: 13; size: -; D: -; V: TRBV4-1; DNA: TGCGCCAGCAGCCAACCCTCGGGGGATACGCAGTATTTT; CDR3: CASSQPSGDTQYF
J: TRBJ1-2; length: 14; size: few; D: TRBD1; V: TRBV30; DNA: TGTGCCTGGAGTCCGCGGGGACAGGGGGACGGCTACACCTTC; CDR3: CAWSPRGQGDGYTF
J: TRBJ2-2; length: 15; size: -; D: TRBD2; V: TRBV24-1; DNA: TGTGCCACCAGTGGGGTTGGCGGGAGTCAGGGGGAGCTGTTTTTT; CDR3: CATSGVGGSQGELFF
J: TRBJ2-5; length: 15; size: -; D: -; V: TRBV30; DNA: TGTGCCTGGAGTGTCCGCGGGCCTCAAGGGGAGACCCAGTACTTC; CDR3: CAWSVRGPQGETQYF
J: TRBJ1-5; length: 13; size: -; D: TRBD1; V: TRBV6-5; DNA: TGTGCCACTTGGGACAGGGGCCATCAGCCCCAGCATTTT; CDR3: CATWDRGHQPQHF
J: TRBJ2-2; length: 15; size: -; D: -; V: TRBV9; DNA: TGTGCCAGCAGCGCTTCCGGGACTTACACCGGGGAGCTGTTTTTT; CDR3: CASSASGTYTGELFF
J: TRBJ1-1; length: 15; size: -; D: TRBD1; V: TRBV28; DNA: TGTGCCAGCACCCGGAGACAGGGGATGAACACTGAAGCTTTCTTT; CDR3: CASTRRQGMNTEAFF
J: TRBJ2-7; length: 13; size: -; D: TRBD1; V: TRBV12-3/TRBV12-4; DNA: TGTGCCAGCACCGTGACAGGGGGTAGCGAGCAGTACTTC; CDR3: CASTVTGGSEQYF
J: TRBJ2-7; length: 13; size: -; D: -; V: TRBV5-1; DNA: TGCGCCAGCAGCTTCCCGGGGGACTACGAGCAGTACTTC; CDR3: CASSFPGDYEQYF